Below, 30 T cell receptor beta chains from the same sample are listed, as sequenced in a study of T cells in Graves' hyperthyroidism and ophthalmopathy. TCR beta CDR3 regions were amplified from RNA transcripts. The TCR CDR3 first-round RT-PCR relied on the HTBI primer set. One entry per CDR3 protein, called by TCRdb with MiXCR from the multiplex PCR reads. Here the sample spans 350,000 or so distinct CDR3 sequences, 20% to 25% being singletons. Sequencing input: blood. The source is a woman aged 50 to 60 with Graves' hyperthyroidism.

V and J are TRBV20-1 and TRBJ1-2; possibly TRBD1 for D (5 bases). V dropped 6 bases and J dropped 3 bases, with 11 bases sitting between them. The CDR3 length is 12 residues. The germline gives CDR1 DFQATT, CDR2 SNEGSKA (reference sequence). CDR3 residues: CSAPTVYYGYTF. In DNA, the CDR3 is TGCAGTGCCCCGACAGTATACTATGGCTACACCTTC.

This clonotype was detected ten times or more. The rearrangement uses TRBV6-1 and TRBJ2-6, with D tentatively TRBD2 (6 bases). The CDR3 spans 16 residues. Trimming left V 5 bases short and J 0 bases short, with 11 bases between. The germline CDR1 and CDR2 sequences are MNHNS and SASEGT. The CDR3, as DNA: TGTGCCAGCAGTCCCTGGGACTTCTCTGGGGCCAACGTCCTGACTTTC. Its protein is CASSPWDFSGANVLTF.

This clonotype was picked up many times. The rearrangement links TRBV18 to TRBJ1-2; maybe TRBD1 (6 bases). This CDR3 region has 13 residues. Germline lookup yields CDR1 KGHSH and CDR2 LQKENI. Trimming shortened V by 2 bases and J by 2 bases, and 6 bases separated the two germline ends. CDR3 bases: TGTGCCAGCTCACCAGGACAGAACTATGGCTACACCTTC. Encoded protein: CASSPGQNYGYTF.

The chain joins TRBV7-2 to TRBJ2-7; a weak D match, TRBD1 (5 bases). Germline-derived CDR1 and CDR2 are SGHTA and FQGNSA. CDR3 size: 14 residues. Trimming stripped 5 bases from V and 6 bases from J, with 17 bases between. The CDR3 sequence is CASSLQETSGEQYF. The CDR3, as DNA: TGTGCCAGCAGCCTACAGGAGACCTCGGGCGAGCAGTACTTC.

The J gene is TRBJ2-3, the V gene TRBV27, with 11 positions matching TRBD2. The junction had 7 bases not matched to a gene; V was cut back by 6 bases and J by 8 bases. Germline loops: CDR1 MNHEY, CDR2 SMNVEV (reference sequence). This CDR3 comprises 14 residues. CDR3 amino acids: CASRLTSGAGTQYF. CDR3 coding DNA: TGTGCCAGCAGGCTGACTAGCGGGGCTGGTACGCAGTATTTT.

This clonotype was observed at least ten times. The chain recombines TRBV7-2 with TRBJ2-7; no definite D call. Germline lookup yields CDR1 SGHTA and CDR2 FQGNSA. The CDR3 sequence is 13 residues long. V lost 7 bases, J lost 7 bases, and 17 bases lay in between. In nucleotides, the CDR3 is TGTGCCAGCACCCCCCCCGTGGGTGGGGAGCAGTACTTC. Translated, it gives CASTPPVGGEQYF.

In this sample, this clonotype turned up many times. The V and J genes are TRBV20-1 and TRBJ2-7, with 7 bases lining up with TRBD1. The V and J ends lost 5 bases and 2 bases, in that order; junction bases with no gene match: 3. The CDR3 runs to 12 residues. Per germline, CDR1 DFQATT and CDR2 SNEGSKA (reference sequence). CDR3 nucleotide sequence: TGCAGTGCTTGGCAGGGGGCCTACGAGCAGTACTTC. The encoded protein is CSAWQGAYEQYF.

This clonotype was counted a few times. V usage is TRBV27 and J usage is TRBJ2-7; D is perhaps TRBD1 or TRBD2 (5 bases each). CDR1 MNHEY and CDR2 SMNVEV come from the germline V gene (reference sequence). The V end lost 5 bases, the J end lost 3 bases, and 11 bases lay between the germline ends. This CDR3 is 13 amino acids long. CDR3 amino acids: CASSAGTLYEQYF. The DNA for the CDR3 is TGTGCCAGCAGTGCCGGGACCCTCTACGAGCAGTACTTC.

The gene calls are TRBV6-1 and TRBJ2-5; tentatively, D is TRBD1 (6 bases). The germline V and J ends were trimmed by 7 bases and 2 bases, with 8 bases remaining between them. Per germline, CDR1 MNHNS and CDR2 SASEGT. The CDR3 loop spans 12 amino acids. The CDR3 spells CASTGQQETQYF. Written as DNA, the CDR3 is TGTGCCAGCACGGGACAACAAGAGACCCAGTACTTC.

This rearrangement joins TRBV7-9 to TRBJ2-3, with 7 nucleotides matching TRBD2. CDR3 length: 16 residues. V dropped 7 bases and J dropped 1; count of bases not matched to a gene: 11. Germline V CDR1 and CDR2: SEHNR, FQNEAQ (reference sequence). CDR3 nucleotides: TGTGCCAGCAACCCGGACTTCGCGGGAGGCACAGATACGCAGTATTTT. Amino acid sequence: CASNPDFAGGTDTQYF.

This clonotype was counted many times. This chain joins TRBV18 and TRBJ2-3; perhaps TRBD1 as D (5 bases). This CDR3 has 16 amino acids. Looked up from germline, CDR1 is KGHSH and CDR2 is LQKENI. The ends were cut back, 2 bases at V and 2 bases at J, with 14 bases in the middle. This CDR3 is CASSPFATVLTDTQYF. The CDR3 coding sequence is TGTGCCAGCTCACCATTTGCGACAGTACTCACAGATACGCAGTATTTT.

At least ten counts were recorded for this clonotype. V usage is TRBV11-2 and J usage is TRBJ1-1; 7 bases map to TRBD1. CDR1 is SGHAT, CDR2 FQNNGV, per germline. This CDR3 comprises 13 residues. The V segment lost 8 bases and the J segment 7 bases; nucleotides outside the gene matches: 10. CDR3 nucleotides: TGTGCCAGCGCCTCTTACGGGACAGTTGAAGCTTTCTTT. Translating it yields CASASYGTVEAFF.

There are many counts of this clonotype. The chain links TRBV20-1 to TRBJ1-6; tentatively, D is TRBD1 (6 bases). Germline lookup yields CDR1 DFQATT and CDR2 SNEGSKA (reference sequence). The length of the CDR3 is 14 residues. Deletions cut 3 bases from V and 9 bases from J, with 15 bases between. The chain's CDR3 is CSARLGGSSSPLHF. CDR3 DNA: TGCAGTGCTAGGTTAGGGGGTTCTAGTTCACCCCTCCACTTT.

Concerning this clonotype itself: A single base separates this from a much larger clone, so it may be a read error. V is TRBV18 and J is TRBJ1-1; TRBD1 is a possible D gene (6 bases). Trimming removed 6 bases from V and 7 bases from J, with 15 bases in between. The CDR3 contains 13 residues. Per the germline V gene, CDR1 is KGHSH and CDR2 is LQKENI. For the CDR3, the DNA is TGTGCCAGCTCCCCGACAGGAGCCTATGAAGCTTTCTTT. It is translated as CASSPTGAYEAFF.

The V and J genes are TRBV28 and TRBJ1-4; D not certain. Trimming shortened V by 6 bases and J by 3 bases, and 5 bases separated the two germline ends. Germline V gene data show CDR1 as MDHEN and CDR2 as SYDVKM. The CDR3 loop spans 12 amino acids. This CDR3 is CASSSPNEKLFF. The CDR3 bases are TGTGCCAGCAGCAGCCCTAATGAAAAACTGTTTTTT.

This clonotype was detected a few times. The V gene is TRBV6-5, the J gene TRBJ2-6; TRBD1 matches at 7 bases. The CDR3 extends over 17 amino acids. Germline lookup yields CDR1 MNHEY and CDR2 SVGAGI. The J segment lost 0 bases and the V segment lost 1 base, leaving 3 bases of the junction unmatched. DNA of the CDR3: TGTGCCAGCAGTTACTTACAGGGGCTCTCTGGGGCCAACGTCCTGACTTTC. This gives the protein CASSYLQGLSGANVLTF.

This clonotype was detected many times. The rearrangement links TRBV6-2 or TRBV6-3 to TRBJ2-1; TRBD2 matches 7 bases. V was clipped by 0 bases and J by 4 bases; unmatched bases: 9. The CDR3 is 17 residues long. Germline assignment: CDR1 MNHEY and CDR2 SVGEGT. The CDR3 here is CASSYSLADTRYNEQFF. DNA for the CDR3: TGTGCCAGCAGTTACTCCCTAGCGGATACGCGATACAATGAGCAGTTCTTC.

The table lists this clonotype with many counts. This chain connects TRBV20-1 to TRBJ1-5; 9 positions agree with TRBD1. V trimming: 6 bases; J trimming: 2 bases; junction bases outside the gene matches: 14. The CDR3 is 17 residues long. Germline loops: CDR1 DFQATT, CDR2 SNEGSKA (reference sequence). The CDR3 sequence is CSAESAGTGRRNQPQHF. The CDR3 DNA reads TGCAGTGCCGAATCGGCAGGGACAGGGAGACGCAATCAGCCCCAGCATTTT.

The rearrangement joins TRBV28 to TRBJ2-2; 15 bases align to TRBD2. CDR3 length equals 18 residues. Germline V gene lookup returns CDR1 MDHEN and CDR2 SYDVKM. The V segment lost 6 bases and the J segment 4 bases; nucleotides outside the gene matches: 9. The CDR3 DNA follows: TGTGCCAGCAGAGGACTAGCGGGAGGGCCTGTAGGCACCGGGGAGCTGTTTTTT. Protein: CASRGLAGGPVGTGELFF.

There are many counts of this clonotype. This chain uses TRBV7-8 with TRBJ2-7; TRBD1 might be the D (5 bases). This CDR3 contains 13 residues. Germline V lookup: CDR1 SGHVS, CDR2 FQNEAQ. Deletions cut 5 bases from V and 6 bases from J, with 14 bases between. In DNA form, the CDR3 reads TGTGCCAGCAGCACAGGCTGGGTCGGCGAGCAGTACTTC. Encoded protein: CASSTGWVGEQYF. Full variable domain (rest looked up from reference TRBV7-8 and TRBJ2-7): GAGVSQSPRYKVAKRGQDVALRCDPISGHVSLFWYQQALGQGPEFLTYFQNEAQLDKSGLPSDRFFAERPEGSVSTLKIQRTQQEDSAVYLCASSTGWVGEQYFGPGTRLTVT.

This clonotype has just a few counts. This rearrangement joins TRBV29-1 to TRBJ2-1; TRBD2 agrees at 14 bases. CDR3 length equals 13 residues. The V segment lost 7 bases and the J segment 9 bases; nucleotides outside the gene matches: 5. Germline CDR1 is SQVTM and CDR2 is ANQGSEA. This chain's CDR3 is CSGGLAGVGEQFF. In DNA form, the CDR3 reads TGCAGCGGGGGACTAGCGGGGGTGGGTGAGCAGTTCTTC.

In this sample, this clonotype turned up many times. The chain links TRBV7-2 to TRBJ2-3; 8 bases agree with TRBD1. CDR1 SGHTA and CDR2 FQGNSA come from the germline V gene. The CDR3 contains 14 residues. J was trimmed by 6 bases and V by 6 bases; bases with no gene match: 8. The CDR3 nucleotides are TGTGCCAGCAGACGGACAGGGTTTGGGGATACGCAGTATTTT. Amino acid sequence: CASRRTGFGDTQYF.

The sample holds many counts of this clonotype. The chain links TRBV3-1 to TRBJ2-5; D is tentatively TRBD1 or TRBD2 (5 bases each). Germline CDR1 LGHDT, CDR2 YNNKEL (reference sequence). V was pared by 2 bases and J by 12 bases, with 13 bases between. The length of the CDR3 is 12 residues. The CDR3 here is CASSQLRGLKYF. CDR3 DNA: TGTGCCAGCAGCCAACTGAGGGGCCTGAAGTACTTC.

This clonotype was seen ten or more times. The rearrangement links TRBV7-2 to TRBJ1-1, with 9 nucleotides matching TRBD1. Trimming at V came to 0 bases and at J to 4 bases, leaving 3 bases not matched to a gene. The CDR3 consists of 15 residues. The germline V gene has CDR1 SGHTA and CDR2 FQGNSA. The CDR3 here is CASSLAGQGTTEAFF. The CDR3 DNA follows: TGTGCCAGCAGCTTAGCAGGACAGGGGACCACTGAAGCTTTCTTT.

This clonotype has just a few counts. The rearrangement links TRBV19 to TRBJ2-1; the match to TRBD1 covers 10 bases. Looked up from germline, CDR1 is LNHDA and CDR2 is SQIVND (reference sequence). V was clipped by 6 bases and J by 1 base; unmatched bases: 3. This CDR3 comprises 15 residues. The CDR3 nucleotides are TGTGCCAGTAGGGGGACAGGGGTATCCTACAATGAGCAGTTCTTC. Its protein is CASRGTGVSYNEQFF. The full variable domain, rest sourced from reference TRBV19 and TRBJ2-1, is DGGITQSPKYLFRKEGQNVTLSCEQNLNHDAMYWYRQDPGQGLRLIYYSQIVNDFQKGDIAEGYSVSREKKESFPLTVTSAQKNPTAFYLCASRGTGVSYNEQFFGPGTRLTVL.

The chain combines TRBV5-1 with TRBJ1-1; 7 bases agree with TRBD1. The V and J ends lost 4 bases and 1 base, in that order; junction bases with no gene match: 4. This CDR3 has 14 amino acids. Germline values: CDR1 SGHRS, CDR2 YFSETQ. The CDR3 sequence is CASSLRQGNTEAFF. The CDR3 DNA reads as TGCGCCAGCAGCCTTAGACAGGGGAACACTGAAGCTTTCTTT.

The CDR3 DNA follows: TGCAGTGGAAGCGGGAGGGCCTATGAGCAGTTCTTC. It yields the protein CSGSGRAYEQFF. The chain uses TRBV20-1 and TRBJ2-1, with 10 nucleotides matching TRBD2. From germline, CDR1 is DFQATT and CDR2 SNEGSKA (reference sequence). V trimming: 7 bases; J trimming: 8 bases; junction bases outside the gene matches: 5. This CDR3 spans 12 amino acids.

Many counts were recorded for this clonotype. The chain links TRBV25-1 to TRBJ2-3; D ambiguous. Trimming cost V 7 bases and J 3 bases, with 14 bases left between them. The CDR3 is 14 residues long. Germline loops: CDR1 MGHDK, CDR2 SYGVNS. The CDR3 DNA follows: TGTGCCAGCAACCCACACGGCCGGACAGATACGCAGTATTTT. Its protein product is CASNPHGRTDTQYF.

The chain employs TRBV6-2 or TRBV6-3 and TRBJ2-3, with 11 bases fitting TRBD2. Trimming removed 7 bases from V and 0 bases from J; junction bases left unmatched: 12. This CDR3 is 18 amino acids long. The germline CDR1 and CDR2 sequences are MNHEY and SVGEGT. The CDR3 DNA reads as TGTGCCAGCACCCCGAGTAGCGGGAGGGCTTCTAGCACAGATACGCAGTATTTT. Translating gives CASTPSSGRASSTDTQYF.

This clonotype was counted ten times or more. The chain carries TRBV6-1 and TRBJ2-1; D possibly corresponds to TRBD2 (5 bases). The germline V gene encodes CDR1 MNHNS and CDR2 SASEGT. CDR3 length: 19 amino acids. Trimming shortened V by 8 bases and J by 2 bases, and 28 bases separated the two germline ends. CDR3 bases: TGTGCCAGCGGCTCGAAAGGGATGGCTACCCCGGGGACCTACAATGAGCAGTTCTTC. Translation: CASGSKGMATPGTYNEQFF.